A single sample gave rise to the 3 T cell receptor beta chains below, sequenced in a study of cytomegalovirus exposure and HLA in healthy donors. Clones were sequenced by immunoSEQ multiplex PCR, and TCRdb holds only the in-frame ones, with some missing. The sample includes 68,000 or so clones, around 97% of them seen just once. The sample taken for sequencing was PBMCs. Receptors originate from a man between 18 and 29 years old in good health and CMV-seronegative.

The chain's CDR3 is CASSLAARNYGYTF. Written as DNA, the CDR3 is TGTGCCAGCAGCTTAGCAGCCCGGAACTATGGCTACACCTTC. The V call is TRBV7-8, the J call TRBJ1-2; D is unresolved. CDR1 is SGHVS and CDR2 is FQNEAQ in the germline V gene. CDR3 length: 14 amino acids. V was cut by 0 bases and J by 2 bases, with 7 bases left in between.

Regarding this clone: Other DNA sequences within the sample encode an identical CDR3. The V and J genes are TRBV29-1 and TRBJ1-2; 9 bases match TRBD1. CDR3 length equals 15 residues. Germline assignment: CDR1 SQVTM and CDR2 ANQGSEA. The trim removed 5 bases at V and 5 bases at J, leaving 12 bases unmatched. This CDR3 reads CSVRNQDRGIYGYTF. CDR3 DNA sequence: TGCAGCGTTCGAAACCAAGACAGGGGGATTTATGGCTACACCTTC.

The chain is built from TRBV12-5 and TRBJ2-3, with D possibly TRBD2 on 6 matching bases. Germline-derived CDR1 and CDR2 are LGHNT and FRNRAP. This CDR3 comprises 17 residues. The V and J ends lost 7 bases and 3 bases respectively, with 23 bases between them. The CDR3 DNA sequence: TGTGCTAGTGCCGGACCCGGGGGTACATACGGGACAGATACGCAGTATTTT. Its protein product is CASAGPGGTYGTDTQYF.